This T cell receptor beta chain appears in the sequencing data of a study of control samples from healthy donors and cancer patients. The length of the CDR3 is 15 residues. Germline values: CDR1 LGHDT, CDR2 YNNKEL (reference sequence). V lost 4 bases, J lost 0 bases, and 12 bases lay in between. Data came from immunoSEQ multiplex PCR; TCRdb stores just in-frame clones and leaves some out. Counted here are about 80,000 clones, more than 65% occurring once; the ten biggest clones make up 11%. The chain couples TRBV3-1 (or the pseudogene TRBV3-2) to TRBJ1-2, with D unclear. The source of this sequence is a man in his fifties or sixties with head and neck cancer. Sequencing was carried out using PBMCs. The CDR3 DNA sequence: TGTGCCAGCAGCCCCGGGTCCCGAGCTAACTATGGCTACACCTTC. Its translation is CASSPGSRANYGYTF.